Listed below are T cell receptor beta chains from one sample, sequenced in a study of PD-L1 blockade in urothelial cancer. Assay: immunoSEQ multiplex PCR; the TCRdb copy retains only in-frame clones and omits some. Found here are 29,000 or so clones, around 84% of them singletons; the top ten hold approximately 3%. The sample here was PBMCs, taken around atezolizumab (anti-PD-L1) treatment. The receptors originated from a man between 65 and 85 years old with urothelial cancer. The CDR3 runs from the conserved cysteine through the conserved F or W. The D gene is left open where the match is weak. The listing skips clone size in some rows; elsewhere it reads once, few, many or a size class.

CDR3aa | CDR3nt | j_gene | d_gene | v_gene | abundance
CASSLGTGVGELFF | TGTGCCAGCAGCTTAGGGACAGGGGTCGGGGAGCTGTTTTTT | TRBJ2-2 | TRBD1 | TRBV7-8 | NA
CASSVGQKTNEKLFF | TGTGCCAGCAGCGTAGGACAGAAAACTAATGAAAAACTGTTTTTT | TRBJ1-4 | NA | TRBV9 | NA
CASRTGKLFGYTF | TGTGCCTCCCGGACAGGGAAGCTGTTTGGCTACACCTTC | TRBJ1-2 | TRBD1 | TRBV19 | few
CASSPQLLEDEKLFF | TGTGCCAGCAGCCCCCAGTTGCTTGAAGATGAAAAACTGTTTTTT | TRBJ1-4 | NA | TRBV5-6 | once
CASSPLASGINEQFF | TGTGCCAGCTCACCACTGGCTAGCGGGATCAATGAGCAGTTCTTC | TRBJ2-1 | TRBD2 | TRBV18 | NA
CSVGRGEKLFF | TGCAGCGTCGGAAGGGGGGAAAAACTGTTTTTT | TRBJ1-4 | NA | TRBV29-1 | NA
CATRGGDRVNTEAFF | TGTGCCACCAGAGGGGGGGACAGGGTGAACACTGAAGCTTTCTTT | TRBJ1-1 | TRBD1 | TRBV15 | NA
CASSRSLNQPQHF | TGTGCCAGCAGCCGTAGCCTAAATCAGCCCCAGCATTTT | TRBJ1-5 | NA | TRBV6-5 | NA
CASGFDRPNTEAFF | TGTGCTAGTGGCTTCGACAGACCGAACACTGAAGCTTTCTTT | TRBJ1-1 | NA | TRBV12-5 | NA
CASSATARSNQPQHF | TGTGCCAGCAGCGCGACAGCACGTAGCAATCAGCCCCAGCATTTT | TRBJ1-5 | NA | TRBV9 | few
CASSLGPPGLASGEQFF | TGTGCCAGCAGCTTAGGACCCCCGGGACTAGCTTCTGGTGAGCAGTTCTTC | TRBJ2-1 | TRBD2 | TRBV7-6 | few
CASSYSGGNNEQFF | TGTGCCAGCAGTTACTCTGGCGGTAACAATGAGCAGTTCTTC | TRBJ2-1 | NA | TRBV6-5 | NA
CASSPMQVDYGYTF | TGTGCCAGCTCACCGATGCAGGTCGACTATGGCTACACCTTC | TRBJ1-2 | NA | TRBV18 | NA
CASSPGGSGNTIYF | TGTGCCAGCAGCCCCGGAGGTTCTGGAAACACCATATATTTT | TRBJ1-3 | NA | TRBV6-1 | NA
CASSEMRGGTEAFF | TGCGCCAGCAGCGAAATGAGGGGAGGCACTGAAGCTTTCTTT | TRBJ1-1 | NA | TRBV5-1 | NA
CASRKPTGSYEQYF | TGTGCCAGCAGAAAACCGACAGGTTCCTACGAGCAGTACTTC | TRBJ2-7 | NA | TRBV6-5 | NA
CASSARGGQGGNTEAFF | TGTGCCAGCAGCGCGAGGGGTGGGCAGGGAGGGAACACTGAAGCTTTCTTT | TRBJ1-1 | NA | TRBV9 | NA
CASSPTSGGPRIQYF | TGTGCCAGCAGCCCGACTAGCGGGGGGCCGCGGATCCAGTACTTC | TRBJ2-7 | TRBD2 | TRBV9 | NA
CASSPQRTGKETQYF | TGTGCCAGCAGTCCCCAGCGGACTGGGAAAGAGACCCAGTACTTC | TRBJ2-5 | NA | TRBV28 | NA
CASSLQPGQNTGELFF | TGTGCCAGCAGCTTACAGCCGGGACAGAACACCGGGGAGCTGTTTTTT | TRBJ2-2 | NA | TRBV7-3 | NA
CASSLGSGRGPETQYF | TGTGCCAGCAGCTTAGGAAGCGGGAGAGGCCCAGAGACCCAGTACTTC | TRBJ2-5 | TRBD2 | TRBV11-3 | NA
CASSLGGRTEAFF | TGTGCCAGCAGCCTGGGAGGGAGGACTGAAGCTTTCTTT | TRBJ1-1 | NA | TRBV7-2 | NA
CASSLATGGNTEAFF | TGTGCCAGCAGCTTAGCGACAGGGGGAAACACTGAAGCTTTCTTT | TRBJ1-1 | TRBD1 | TRBV7-9 | NA
CSVGGLTNTGELFF | TGCAGCGTCGGAGGACTGACGAACACCGGGGAGCTGTTTTTT | TRBJ2-2 | NA | TRBV29-1 | NA
CASSTGTENEKLFF | TGTGCCAGCAGTACCGGGACAGAGAATGAAAAACTGTTTTTT | TRBJ1-4 | TRBD1 | TRBV28 | NA
CASSLTGTSGANVLTF | TGTGCCAGCAGCTTAACAGGGACCTCTGGGGCCAACGTCCTGACTTTC | TRBJ2-6 | NA | TRBV5-5 | NA
CASSLAGSSGYTF | TGTGCCAGCAGCTTAGCTGGGTCTAGCGGCTACACCTTC | TRBJ1-2 | NA | TRBV7-9 | NA
CASSEPRSGNTIYF | TGTGCCAGCAGTGAACCGCGCTCTGGAAACACCATATATTTT | TRBJ1-3 | NA | TRBV2 | NA
CASSTRDRIAGAVDTQYF | TGTGCCAGCAGTACCCGGGACAGGATAGCTGGGGCCGTCGATACGCAGTATTTT | TRBJ2-3 | TRBD1 | TRBV27 | NA
CASSHPRRGYGYTF | TGTGCCAGCAGCCACCCCCGAAGGGGTTATGGCTACACCTTC | TRBJ1-2 | NA | TRBV7-2 | NA
CAISAGQGTTTDTQYF | TGTGCCATCAGTGCGGGACAGGGGACAACCACAGATACGCAGTATTTT | TRBJ2-3 | TRBD1 | TRBV10-3 | NA
CATSARDRDFFGYTF | TGTGCCACCAGCGCCCGGGACAGGGATTTTTTTGGCTACACCTTC | TRBJ1-2 | TRBD1 | TRBV15 | NA
CASSLAGGPTGELFF | TGTGCCAGCAGCTTAGCGGGAGGGCCGACCGGGGAGCTGTTTTTT | TRBJ2-2 | TRBD2 | TRBV7-8 | NA